This T cell receptor beta chain was obtained from a study of T cell repertoires in cytomegalovirus infection. Study results and limitations: HLA-C-restricted TCR beta clonotypes specific for CMV led the ex vivo response.

This clonotype was observed a few times. Its antigen is undetermined. V lost 3 bases and J 6 bases, leaving 11 bases between the germline ends. Germline CDR1 and CDR2: SEHNR and FQNEAQ (reference sequence). This CDR3 contains 13 residues. TCRdb called the reads again in MiXCR, with one record for every CDR3 protein. The repertoire holds roughly 500,000 distinct CDR3 sequences, roughly 46% seen once, with 43% in the top ten. The source is a human donor in good health (CMV status not recorded). Some clones in this sample may be carry-over from other donors' samples. The V and J genes are TRBV7-9 and TRBJ1-2; no reliable D call. The input for sequencing was cultured PBMCs, taken from culture after CMV antigen stimulation. CDR3 protein: CASSFTKLDGYTF. The CDR3 DNA follows: TGTGCCAGCAGCTTTACAAAATTAGATGGCTACACCTTC.